This entry describes one T cell receptor beta chain. These data come from a study of shared clonotypes between healthy human individuals. The assay was run at deep level. Assay used: immunoSEQ multiplex PCR; TCRdb lists only in-frame clones, some missing. The table shows about 2.3 million clones, with approximately 93% occurring only once. This CDR3 comprises 13 residues. Germline V gene lookup returns CDR1 SEHNR and CDR2 FQNEAQ (reference sequence). Trimming removed 5 bases from V and 6 bases from J; junction bases left unmatched: 5. The source of this sequence is a man younger than 35 in good health. Some clones in this sample may be carry-over from other donors' samples. V gene TRBV7-9 combines with J gene TRBJ2-3; 7 bases align to TRBD2. What was sequenced was naive CD4+ T cells from PBMCs. Subset specified: CD45RA+ positively selected. This chain's CDR3 is CASSPRTRDTQYF. The CDR3 region has the DNA TGTGCCAGCAGCCCTCGGACTAGGGATACGCAGTATTTT.